This T cell receptor beta chain is from a study of blood T cells in healthy people across ages. For the second PCR, which ran for roughly 7 to 11 cycles, a sample-barcoded 5' primer and a J-beta primer mix were used. A template-switch adaptor containing 12 random nucleotides labeled each cDNA molecule. TCRdb called the 5' RACE reads again in MiXCR, with one record for every CDR3 protein. The sample carries 540,000 or so distinct CDR3 sequences, more than 45% recorded once. Note on this clonotype: No antigen is known for it.

Study-wide findings and caveats: Older age went with lower TCR beta diversity per million T cells, in a roughly linear way.

The CDR3 is 12 residues long. Deletions cut 3 bases from V and 4 bases from J, with 10 bases between. Per germline, CDR1 DFQATT and CDR2 SNEGSKA (reference sequence). The rearrangement links TRBV20-1 to TRBJ2-7; weak D call: TRBD1 (6 bases). The sequence was obtained from a man at least 80 years old in good health. Material for sequencing was blood. The CDR3 sequence is CSASIQGYEQYF. The CDR3 region has the DNA TGCAGTGCTAGCATCCAGGGGTACGAGCAGTACTTC.